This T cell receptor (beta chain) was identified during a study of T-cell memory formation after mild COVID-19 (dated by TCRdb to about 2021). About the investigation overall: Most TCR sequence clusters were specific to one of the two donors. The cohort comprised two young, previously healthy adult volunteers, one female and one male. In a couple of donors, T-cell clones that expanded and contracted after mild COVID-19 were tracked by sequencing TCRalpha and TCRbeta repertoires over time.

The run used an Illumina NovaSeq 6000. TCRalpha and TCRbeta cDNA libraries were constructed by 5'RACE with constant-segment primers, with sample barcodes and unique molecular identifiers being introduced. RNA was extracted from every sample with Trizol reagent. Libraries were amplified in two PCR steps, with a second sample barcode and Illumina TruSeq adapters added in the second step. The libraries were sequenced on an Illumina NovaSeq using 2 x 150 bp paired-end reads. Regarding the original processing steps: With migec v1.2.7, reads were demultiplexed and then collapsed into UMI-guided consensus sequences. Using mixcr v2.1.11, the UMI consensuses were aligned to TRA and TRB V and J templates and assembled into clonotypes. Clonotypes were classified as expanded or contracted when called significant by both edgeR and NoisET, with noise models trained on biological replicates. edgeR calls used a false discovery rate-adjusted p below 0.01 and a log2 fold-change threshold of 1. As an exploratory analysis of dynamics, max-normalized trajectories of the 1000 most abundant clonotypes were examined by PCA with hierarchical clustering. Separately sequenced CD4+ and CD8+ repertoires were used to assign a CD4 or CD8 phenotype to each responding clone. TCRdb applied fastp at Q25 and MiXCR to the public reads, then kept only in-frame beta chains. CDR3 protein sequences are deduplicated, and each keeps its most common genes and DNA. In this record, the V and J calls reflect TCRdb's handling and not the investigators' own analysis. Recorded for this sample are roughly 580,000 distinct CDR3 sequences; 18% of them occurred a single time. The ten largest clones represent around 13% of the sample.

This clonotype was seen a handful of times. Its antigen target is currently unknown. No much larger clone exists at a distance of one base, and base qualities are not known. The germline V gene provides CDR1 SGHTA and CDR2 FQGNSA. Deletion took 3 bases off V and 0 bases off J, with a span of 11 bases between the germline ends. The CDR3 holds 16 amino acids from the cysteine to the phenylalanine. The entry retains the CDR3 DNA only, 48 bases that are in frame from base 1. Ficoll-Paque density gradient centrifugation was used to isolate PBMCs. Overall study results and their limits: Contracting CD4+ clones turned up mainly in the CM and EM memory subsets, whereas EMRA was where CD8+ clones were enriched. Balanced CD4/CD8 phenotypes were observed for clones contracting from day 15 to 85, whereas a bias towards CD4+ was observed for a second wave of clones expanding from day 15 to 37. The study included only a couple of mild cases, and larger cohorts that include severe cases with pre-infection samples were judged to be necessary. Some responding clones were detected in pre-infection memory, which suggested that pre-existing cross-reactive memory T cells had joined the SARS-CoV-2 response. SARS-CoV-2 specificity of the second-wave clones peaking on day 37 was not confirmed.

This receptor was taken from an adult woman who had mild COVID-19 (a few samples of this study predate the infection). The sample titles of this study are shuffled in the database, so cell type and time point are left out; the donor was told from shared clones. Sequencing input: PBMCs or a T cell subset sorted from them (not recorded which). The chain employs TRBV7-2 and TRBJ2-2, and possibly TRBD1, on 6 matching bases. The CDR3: CASSFRTVSNTGELFF. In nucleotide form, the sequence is TGTGCCAGCAGCTTCAGGACAGTCTCGAACACCGGGGAGCTGTTTTTT.